The 3 T cell receptor beta chains reported below all come from one sample, sequenced in a study of cytomegalovirus exposure and HLA in healthy donors. Primers for the PCR totalled 60 Vbeta and 13 Jbeta. Sequencing was performed with immunoSEQ multiplex PCR; in TCRdb, only in-frame clones are kept and a portion is missing. The sample shows around 160,000 clones, roughly four fifths of them seen only once. The sample comprised PBMCs. The origin of the receptors is a man aged 40-49 years in good health and CMV-seropositive.

The V and J genes are TRBV5-1 and TRBJ2-5; 11 nucleotides line up with TRBD2. With the DNA end fitting TRBJ2-7 better, the J assignment may be wrong. Germline lookup yields CDR1 SGHRS and CDR2 YFSETQ. The CDR3 spans 17 residues. This CDR3 reads CASSLDIAGGSSYEQYF. CDR3 DNA: TGCGCCAGCAGCTTAGACATAGCGGGAGGGAGCTCCTACGAGCAGTACTTC.

This rearrangement joins TRBV13 to TRBJ1-3; D is ambiguous. V lost 1 base and J lost 1, with 8 bases in between. Germline V gives CDR1 PRHDT, CDR2 FYEKMQ (reference sequence). The CDR3 covers 15 residues. CDR3 sequence (DNA): TGTGCCAGCAGCTTAGTTGGTCTATCTGGAAACACCATATATTTT. Encoded protein: CASSLVGLSGNTIYF. Full variable domain (rest looked up from reference TRBV13 and TRBJ1-3): AAGVIQSPRHLIKEKRETATLKCYPIPRHDTVYWYQQGPGQDPQFLISFYEKMQSDKGSIPDRFSAQQFSDYHSELNMSSLELGDSALYFCASSLVGLSGNTIYFGEGSWLTVV.

This clone was recorded only once. The chain employs TRBV7-9 and TRBJ2-5; 7 bases align to TRBD2. The J call may be faulty, since TRBJ2-7 better matches the DNA end. Germline V CDR1 and CDR2: SEHNR, FQNEAQ (reference sequence). There are 15 residues in the CDR3. CDR3 protein: CASSLAGGFKYEQYF. The CDR3 DNA sequence: TGTGCCAGCAGCTTAGCGGGAGGGTTTAAGTACGAGCAGTACTTC.